The rows below give T cell receptor beta chains drawn from one sample of a study of cytomegalovirus exposure and HLA in healthy donors. The protocol was immunoSEQ multiplex PCR, while the TCRdb copy is restricted to in-frame clones and leaves out a portion. The data show about 220,000 clones, about 91% seen once. Sequenced: PBMCs. The receptors were gathered from a young woman in good health and CMV-seronegative. Both conserved end residues are part of each CDR3. A D gene is named only where the DNA matches it firmly. Clone size is stated in some rows and not others, as once, few, many or a class when expanded.

V	J	size	D	DNA	CDR3
TRBV27	TRBJ2-3	-	TRBD2	TGTGCCAGCAGTTCAGTAGCGGGGCCTCCGAAAGATACGCAGTATTTT	CASSSVAGPPKDTQYF
TRBV5-6	TRBJ2-7	-	-	TGTGCCAGCAGCCCCGTCCGGGGGAGCTCCTACGAGCAGTACTTC	CASSPVRGSSYEQYF
TRBV2	TRBJ2-7	-	TRBD1	TGTGCCAGCAGTCACCGGGACAGGCCGTACCACGAGCAGTACTTC	CASSHRDRPYHEQYF
TRBV28	TRBJ2-7	-	-	TGTGCCAGCAGTCATTACGAGCAGTACTTC	CASSHYEQYF
TRBV14	TRBJ1-1	-	-	TGTGCCAGCAGCCAGTTTATGGGTCGGGGAACTGAAGCTTTCTTT	CASSQFMGRGTEAFF
TRBV2	TRBJ1-5	-	-	TGTGCCAGCAGTGTCAAGGACAGCCTCCTGGATGGATATCAGCCCCAGCATTTT	CASSVKDSLLDGYQPQHF
TRBV2	TRBJ2-5	-	TRBD1	TGTGCCAGCAGCGGACAGGGTGGGCAAGAGACCCAGTACTTC	CASSGQGGQETQYF
TRBV5-1	TRBJ1-1	-	-	TGCGCCAGCAGAGACAGAGAGAGAATGAACACTGAAGCTTTCTTT	CASRDRERMNTEAFF
TRBV5-1	TRBJ2-1	-	TRBD2	TGCGCCAGCAGCTTATGGCTAGCGGGAGATGAGCAGTTCTTC	CASSLWLAGDEQFF
TRBV27	TRBJ2-1	-	-	TGTGCCAGCAGTTTAGATATTGAGTCCTACAATGAGCAGTTCTTC	CASSLDIESYNEQFF
TRBV2	TRBJ1-1	-	-	TGTGCCAGCAGGGGGGCCCGGGGCACTGAAGCTTTCTTT	CASRGARGTEAFF
TRBV29-1	TRBJ1-1	-	TRBD1	TGCAGCGTTACCCAGGGGGCCGGGACTGAAGCTTTCTTT	CSVTQGAGTEAFF
TRBV5-1	TRBJ2-5	-	-	TGCGCCAGCAGCCTAGAGCCGGGACCCTATACAGGGGAGACCCAGTACTTC	CASSLEPGPYTGETQYF
TRBV9	TRBJ1-3	-	TRBD1	TGTGCCAGCAGCAAGACAGGGTCGTCGGGAAACACCATATATTTT	CASSKTGSSGNTIYF
TRBV14	TRBJ1-1	-	-	TGTGCCAGCAGCCAAGTCAGTGACAGGAACACTGAAGCTTTCTTT	CASSQVSDRNTEAFF
TRBV4-3	TRBJ1-1	-	TRBD1	TGCGCCAGCAGCCCGGGACAGGAGAACACTGAAGCTTTCTTT	CASSPGQENTEAFF
TRBV7-6	TRBJ2-1	-	TRBD2	TGTGCCAGCAGCTTAGTGGGGACTAGCCTTCACAATGAGCAGTTCTTC	CASSLVGTSLHNEQFF
TRBV14	TRBJ1-1	-	-	TGTGCCAGCAGCCAAGAGAAAATTTCCACTTACACTGAAGCTTTCTTT	CASSQEKISTYTEAFF
TRBV7-6	TRBJ2-3	-	TRBD2	TGTGCCAGCAGCTTAGCCCTCGGGACTACCGACACAGATACGCAGTATTTT	CASSLALGTTDTDTQYF
TRBV29-1	TRBJ2-1	-	-	TGCAGCGTCCGGGGGTGGGACTCCTACAATGAGCAGTTCTTC	CSVRGWDSYNEQFF
TRBV27	TRBJ1-5	-	-	TGTGCCAGCAGTACCCAGGGTCATCAGCCCCAGCATTTT	CASSTQGHQPQHF
TRBV30	TRBJ2-6	-	TRBD2	TGTGCCTGGGAGCGGGAAGGTTTCCTGAACGGGGCCAACGTCCTGACTTTC	CAWEREGFLNGANVLTF
TRBV7-2	TRBJ2-7	-	TRBD2	TGTGCCAGCAGCTTAGGATCCCTAGCGGGAGACTACGAGCAGTACTTC	CASSLGSLAGDYEQYF
TRBV4-1	TRBJ1-1	-	-	TGCGCCAGCAGCCAACAGGGAGGCAGGGCCACTGAAGCTTTCTTT	CASSQQGGRATEAFF
TRBV5-4	TRBJ1-1	few	-	TGTGCCAGCAGCTTAACTGCGAACACTGAAGCTTTCTTT	CASSLTANTEAFF
TRBV13	TRBJ2-7	-	TRBD1	TGTGCCAGCAGCAGCCGGGACAGGGGGCTGGACGAGCAGTACTTC	CASSSRDRGLDEQYF
TRBV2	TRBJ1-2	few	TRBD1	TGTGCCGGCCGACTGACAGGGGTAGATGGCTACACCTTC	CAGRLTGVDGYTF
TRBV9	TRBJ2-3	-	TRBD1	TGTGCCAGCAGCGTAGGACAGGGACCAGATACGCAGTATTTT	CASSVGQGPDTQYF
TRBV11-1	TRBJ2-7	-	-	TGTGCCAGCAGCTTGCACGGGGGGCTCAACGAGCAGTACTTC	CASSLHGGLNEQYF
TRBV19	TRBJ1-1	-	-	TGTGCCAGTGAATCCAAACAGGGCCCGAACACTGAAGCTTTCTTT	CASESKQGPNTEAFF
TRBV4-2	TRBJ2-1	-	-	TGTGCCAGCAGCCTTTTAGCCGAGACCTACAATGAGCAGTTCTTC	CASSLLAETYNEQFF
TRBV2	TRBJ1-5	-	-	TGTGCCAGCAGTGAGGTCCGACCTGGCAGAGGCACCGATCAGCCCCAGCATTTT	CASSEVRPGRGTDQPQHF
TRBV28	TRBJ2-7	few	TRBD2	TGTGCCAGCAGTGCCCTGGGTAGCGGGATCCTTCACGAGCAGTACTTC	CASSALGSGILHEQYF
TRBV27	TRBJ1-2	-	-	TGTGCCAGCAGTCGCACTCGACCACATCCAGGCAGGGTGCCGGTCGCTAACTATGGCTACACCTTC	CASSRTRPHPGRVPVANYGYTF
TRBV6-6	TRBJ2-1	-	TRBD1	TGTGCCAGCAGTTATGAGTTACAGGGGATCAGCAATGAGCAGTTCTTC	CASSYELQGISNEQFF
TRBV28	TRBJ1-2	once	-	TGTGCCAGCAGTTTAGGTCAGGGTTATGGCTACACCTTC	CASSLGQGYGYTF
TRBV7-2	TRBJ2-2	-	TRBD1	TGTGCCAGCAGCTTAGAGACAGGGGTGAGCGGGGAGCTGTTTTTT	CASSLETGVSGELFF
TRBV5-4	TRBJ2-1	-	TRBD2	TGTGCCAGCAGCCCCGAGCGGGAGTCTTACAATGAGCAGTTCTTC	CASSPERESYNEQFF
TRBV7-9	TRBJ2-1	few	TRBD2	TGTGCCAGCAGCTCGGGACTAGCGGGAGTTCGGTACAATGAGCAGTTCTTC	CASSSGLAGVRYNEQFF
TRBV5-4	TRBJ2-1	-	TRBD1	TGTGCCAGCAGCGTGGACAGGGACAATGAGCAGTTCTTC	CASSVDRDNEQFF